These T cell receptor beta chains were read from a single sample in a study of blood T cell repertoires in COVID-19. Assay: immunoSEQ multiplex PCR; the TCRdb copy retains only in-frame clones and omits some. The sample has 200,000 to 250,000 clones; about 76% are singletons. Input material: PBMCs or T cells enriched from blood (not recorded which). These receptors were obtained from a woman in her forties or fifties with acute COVID-19. The CDR3 runs from the conserved cysteine through the conserved F or W. A D gene is named only where the DNA matches it firmly. Part of the rows lack a size; the others show once, few, many or a class for expanded clones.

>TRBJ1-3|NA|NA|TRBV4-3
CASSQDPEGPSGNTIYF
TGCGCCAGCAGCCAAGATCCGGAGGGGCCCTCTGGAAACACCATATATTTT
>TRBJ1-4|NA|NA|TRBV6-5
CASSFITNEKLFF
TGTGCCAGCAGTTTCATAACTAATGAAAAACTGTTTTTT
>TRBJ2-5|NA|NA|TRBV28
CASDPGVRETQYF
TGTGCCAGTGACCCAGGGGTGCGGGAGACCCAGTACTTC
>TRBJ1-5|TRBD1|NA|TRBV19
CASSRNLPGQGANQPQHF
TGTGCCAGTAGTAGGAACCTTCCGGGACAGGGCGCCAATCAGCCCCAGCATTTT
>TRBJ1-5|NA|NA|TRBV9
CASSLSGTGGPRDQPQHF
TGTGCCAGCAGCCTCTCCGGGACGGGGGGCCCAAGGGATCAGCCCCAGCATTTT
>TRBJ2-7|NA|NA|TRBV7-2
CASSLVARSYEQYF
TGTGCCAGCAGCTTAGTTGCGAGGTCATACGAGCAGTACTTC
>TRBJ2-3|NA|NA|TRBV7-2
CASSLRDTQYF
TGTGCCAGCAGCCTCCGGGATACGCAGTATTTT
>TRBJ2-3|NA|NA|TRBV11-1
CASSPRSGWVADTQYF
TGTGCCAGCAGCCCTCGTTCAGGGTGGGTGGCAGATACGCAGTATTTT
>TRBJ1-6|TRBD1|NA|TRBV5-8
CASSLRGQGISPLHF
TGTGCCAGCAGCTTGCGGGGACAGGGAATTTCACCCCTCCACTTT
>TRBJ2-1|TRBD1|once|TRBV7-8
CASSQTGGSSYNEQFF
TGTGCCAGCAGCCAGACAGGGGGAAGCTCCTACAATGAGCAGTTCTTC
>TRBJ1-3|TRBD1|NA|TRBV28
CASSFPGGTGNTIYF
TGTGCCAGCAGTTTTCCAGGGGGCACTGGAAACACCATATATTTT
>TRBJ1-4|TRBD1|NA|TRBV20-1
CSASTTGGLNEKLFF
TGCAGTGCTAGTACCACAGGGGGGCTTAATGAAAAACTGTTTTTT
>TRBJ1-4|NA|NA|TRBV2
CASSETAATNEKLFF
TGTGCCAGCAGTGAGACAGCCGCAACTAATGAAAAACTGTTTTTT
>TRBJ2-4|NA|NA|TRBV12-3/TRBV12-4
CASSFSSNIQYF
TGTGCCAGCAGTTTTAGCAGCAACATTCAGTACTTC
>TRBJ2-7|NA|NA|TRBV28
CASSLVLLVGNEQYF
TGTGCCAGCAGTCTCGTCCTCCTAGTTGGAAACGAGCAGTACTTC
>TRBJ2-1|NA|NA|TRBV4-1
CASSQLYSSYNEQFF
TGCGCCAGCAGCCAACTTTACAGCTCCTACAATGAGCAGTTCTTC
>TRBJ1-2|TRBD1|NA|TRBV7-2
CASSAQGAWGYTF
TGTGCCAGCAGCGCACAGGGGGCTTGGGGCTACACCTTC
>TRBJ1-1|NA|NA|TRBV7-9
CASSFSMNTEAFF
TGTGCCAGCAGCTTTTCTATGAACACTGAAGCTTTCTTT
>TRBJ2-3|NA|NA|TRBV5-1
CASSLQQRIDTQYF
TGCGCCAGCAGCTTACAGCAAAGGATAGATACGCAGTATTTT
>TRBJ2-7|TRBD2|NA|TRBV14
CASSLWTSGSREQYF
TGTGCCAGCAGCCTTTGGACTAGCGGGAGTCGCGAGCAGTACTTC
>TRBJ2-2|TRBD2|NA|TRBV3-1/TRBV3-2
CASSQGAAGGPKGGELFF
TGTGCCAGCAGCCAAGGCGCTGCGGGAGGGCCAAAGGGCGGGGAGCTGTTTTTT
>TRBJ2-7|TRBD1|NA|TRBV11-3
CASSTYTAGDSSVF
TGTGCCAGCAGCACGTATACCGCTGGGGACAGCTCCGTGTTC
>TRBJ2-7|NA|NA|TRBV28
CASSQPAALTYEQYF
TGTGCCAGCAGTCAGCCAGCGGCCTTGACCTACGAGCAGTACTTC
>TRBJ2-5|TRBD1|NA|TRBV5-5
CASSSGQGVLETQYF
TGTGCCAGCAGCTCCGGACAGGGGGTGTTGGAGACCCAGTACTTC
>TRBJ2-1|NA|NA|TRBV1
CTSSQEPGYAQMDEQFF
TGCACCAGCAGCCAAGAGCCCGGGTACGCTCAGATGGATGAGCAGTTCTTC
>TRBJ2-2|NA|NA|TRBV9
CASSGRVNTGELFF
TGTGCCAGCAGCGGCCGGGTAAACACCGGGGAGCTGTTTTTT
>TRBJ2-4|NA|once|TRBV6-2/TRBV6-3
CASSSNLLAKNIQYF
TGTGCCAGCAGTTCGAATTTACTAGCCAAAAACATTCAGTACTTC
>TRBJ2-7|NA|NA|TRBV18
CASSPPTRGSGEQYF
TGTGCCAGCTCACCACCTACCAGGGGATCGGGCGAGCAGTACTTC
>TRBJ2-7|TRBD1|once|TRBV7-2
CASSLKTGGDSLSYEQYF
TGTGCCAGCAGCTTAAAAACAGGGGGTGACTCTCTCTCCTACGAGCAGTACTTC
>TRBJ2-3|NA|few|TRBV30
CAWTPAGAGTQYF
TGTGCCTGGACACCGGCGGGGGCCGGTACGCAGTATTTT
>TRBJ2-1|NA|once|TRBV7-9
CASSLPGERTHNEQFF
TGTGCCAGCAGCTTACCAGGGGAGCGGACCCACAATGAGCAGTTCTTC
>TRBJ2-4|NA|NA|TRBV18
CASSPLPSSKASIQYF
TGTGCCAGCTCACCACTCCCTAGTAGCAAGGCGTCCATTCAGTACTTC
>TRBJ2-1|NA|once|TRBV7-2
CASSPNLYNEQFF
TGTGCCAGCAGCCCTAATCTATACAATGAGCAGTTCTTC
>TRBJ1-5|TRBD1|NA|TRBV24-1
CAKGARNCQPQHF
TGCGCAAAGGGGGCTCGGAATTGTCAGCCCCAGCATTTT
>TRBJ2-7|TRBD2|NA|TRBV28
CASKRGSLGEQYF
TGTGCCAGCAAGCGGGGCAGTCTGGGGGAGCAGTACTTC
>TRBJ2-5|TRBD1|NA|TRBV27
CASSSPFGTGGGETQYF
TGTGCCAGCAGTTCTCCTTTTGGGACAGGGGGCGGAGAGACCCAGTACTTC
>TRBJ1-5|NA|NA|TRBV19
CASSKKTGMVQPQHF
TGTGCCAGTAGTAAAAAGACAGGAATGGTCCAGCCCCAGCATTTT
>TRBJ2-3|NA|NA|TRBV3-1/TRBV3-2
CATERSDTQYF
TGTGCCACCGAGAGATCAGATACGCAGTATTTT
>TRBJ1-3|NA|NA|TRBV3-1/TRBV3-2
CASSQELSGVDVFLNTIYF
TGTGCCAGCAGCCAAGAGCTGTCAGGGGTGGATGTGTTTCTAAACACCATATATTTT
>TRBJ1-3|NA|NA|TRBV28
CASSPNKAGNTIYF
TGTGCCAGCAGTCCGAACAAAGCTGGAAACACCATATATTTT
>TRBJ2-3|TRBD1|NA|TRBV6-2/TRBV6-3
CASSSTGGLSTDTQYF
TGTGCCAGCAGTTCAACAGGGGGCCTAAGCACAGATACGCAGTATTTT
>TRBJ1-5|NA|NA|TRBV12-5
CASALKYLTGADEPQHF
TGTGCTAGTGCCCTAAAGTACCTGACAGGCGCTGATGAGCCCCAGCATTTT
>TRBJ1-6|TRBD1|NA|TRBV18
CASSRPGQGGNNSPLHF
TGTGCCAGCTCACGCCCGGGACAGGGGGGGAATAATTCACCCCTCCACTTT
>TRBJ1-1|NA|NA|TRBV12-3/TRBV12-4
CASSFGVPTEAFF
TGTGCCAGCAGTTTCGGGGTACCCACTGAAGCTTTCTTT
>TRBJ2-1|NA|NA|TRBV7-2
CASSSLFHSFSEQFF
TGTGCCAGCAGCTCACTTTTCCATTCTTTCTCCGAGCAGTTCTTC
>TRBJ2-1|NA|few|TRBV2
CASSTGAISTSVF
TGTGCCAGCAGCACGGGAGCTATTAGTACCTCGGTCTTC
>TRBJ1-1|NA|many|TRBV2
CASSLDRSMNTEAFF
TGTGCCAGCAGCCTCGACAGAAGCATGAACACTGAAGCTTTCTTT
>TRBJ1-2|NA|NA|TRBV15
CATSRDAGTGGYTF
TGTGCCACCAGCAGAGATGCAGGTACCGGTGGCTACACCTTC
>TRBJ1-6|NA|few|TRBV11-3
CASSLRGGDNSPLHF
TGTGCCAGCAGCTTACGAGGGGGAGATAATTCACCCCTCCACTTT
>TRBJ2-1|TRBD2|once|TRBV4-3
CASSQEVAGANSYNEQFF
TGCGCCAGCAGCCAAGAAGTGGCGGGAGCAAACTCCTACAATGAGCAGTTCTTC